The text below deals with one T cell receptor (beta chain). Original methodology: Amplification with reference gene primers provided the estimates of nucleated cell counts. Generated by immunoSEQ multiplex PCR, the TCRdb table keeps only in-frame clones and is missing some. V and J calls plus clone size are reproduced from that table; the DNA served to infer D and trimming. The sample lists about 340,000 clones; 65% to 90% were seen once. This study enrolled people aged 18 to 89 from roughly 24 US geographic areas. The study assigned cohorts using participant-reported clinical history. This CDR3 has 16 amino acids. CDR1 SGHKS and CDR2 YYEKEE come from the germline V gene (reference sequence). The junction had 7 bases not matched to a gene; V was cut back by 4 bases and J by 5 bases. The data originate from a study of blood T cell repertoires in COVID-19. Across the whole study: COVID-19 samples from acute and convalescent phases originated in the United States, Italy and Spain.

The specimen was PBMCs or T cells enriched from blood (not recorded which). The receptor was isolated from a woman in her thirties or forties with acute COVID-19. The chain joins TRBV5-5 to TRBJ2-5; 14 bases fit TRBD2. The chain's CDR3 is CASSPRTSGGRETQYF. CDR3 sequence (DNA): TGTGCCAGCAGCCCAAGGACTAGCGGGGGGAGGGAGACCCAGTACTTC. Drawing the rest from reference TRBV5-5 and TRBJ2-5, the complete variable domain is DAGVTQSPTHLIKTRGQQVTLRCSPISGHKSVSWYQQVLGQGPQFIFQYYEKEERGRGNFPDRFSARQFPNYSSELNVNALLLGDSALYLCASSPRTSGGRETQYFGPGTRLLVL.